A selection of T cell receptor beta chains follows, all from one sample in a study of cytomegalovirus exposure and HLA in healthy donors. Using immunoSEQ multiplex PCR, the repertoire was profiled, and TCRdb retains in-frame clones only, with some absent. Of 150,000 or so clones in the sample, under 70% were seen once. Sequencing input: PBMCs. Every receptor here comes from a woman in her 30s in good health and CMV-seropositive. Each CDR3 is given with its conserved first and last residue. Each record gives: V gene, clone size, CDR3 length, J gene, D gene, CDR3 protein, CDR3 DNA. D genes are given only for firm matches. Clone size is stated in some rows and not others, as once, few, many or a class when expanded.

>TRBV13|once|13|TRBJ2-5|TRBD1
CASSSDRGETQYF
TGTGCCAGCAGCTCCGACAGGGGAGAGACCCAGTACTTC
>TRBV5-8|-|15|TRBJ2-2|-
CASSLPGVGTGELFF
TGTGCCAGCAGCTTACCCGGAGTCGGGACCGGGGAGCTGTTTTTT
>TRBV18|-|15|TRBJ2-1|TRBD2
CASSPGVRGVDEQFF
TGTGCCAGCTCACCAGGAGTCCGGGGGGTCGATGAGCAGTTCTTC
>TRBV6-5|few|15|TRBJ1-3|-
CASSSRVADGNTIYF
TGTGCCAGCAGCTCGAGGGTGGCGGACGGAAACACCATATATTTT
>TRBV5-1|-|16|TRBJ1-3|TRBD1
CASSLAGQGFGNTIYF
TGCGCCAGCAGCTTGGCCGGACAGGGGTTCGGAAACACCATATATTTT
>TRBV5-4|-|13|TRBJ1-2|-
CASSPGGVYGYTF
TGTGCCAGCAGCCCCGGCGGAGTCTATGGCTACACCTTC
>TRBV15|-|16|TRBJ2-7|-
CATSLIVGPNTYEQYF
TGTGCCACCAGCCTGATCGTGGGGCCTAACACCTACGAGCAGTACTTC
>TRBV6-1|-|14|TRBJ2-4|TRBD2
CASRSGTRLNIQYF
TGTGCCAGCAGGTCCGGGACTAGACTAAACATTCAGTACTTC
>TRBV29-1|-|13|TRBJ2-7|TRBD2
CSVEESGRIGQYF
TGCAGCGTTGAAGAGAGCGGGAGGATTGGGCAGTACTTC
>TRBV7-9|-|12|TRBJ1-4|-
CASNQPGEKLFF
TGTGCCAGCAACCAACCGGGGGAAAAACTGTTTTTT
>TRBV10-2|-|17|TRBJ2-3|-
CASSERTTLSGEDTQYF
TGCGCCAGCAGTGAGAGAACTACCCTTTCGGGAGAAGATACGCAGTATTTT